The T cell receptor beta chain described here comes from a study of CD8+CD57+ T cells in acquired aplastic anemia. Study as a whole: Isolated CD4+ and CD8+ cells, once sorted, yielded DNA averaging 3.2 ug. Roughly 9.8 million reads, on average, were obtained for CD4+ cells from healthy donors.

In this sample, this clonotype is medium-sized. Profiling that covered TCR beta VDJ and CDR3 relied on genomic DNA as its template. TCRdb called the reads again in MiXCR, with one record for every CDR3 protein. Of some 42,000 distinct CDR3 sequences in the sample, around 63% are singletons; the top ten hold less than 25%. This TCR came from a human donor in good health, serving as a control. The sequenced material came from sorted CD4+, CD8+, or CD8+CD57+ T cells (not recorded which) from PBMCs.

The DNA for the CDR3 is TGTGCCAGCAGTGAAAAGGAAAACACCATATATTTT. Its protein product is CASSEKENTIYF. The J gene is TRBJ1-3, the V gene TRBV2; unclear D gene. Trimming took off 2 bases at V and 6 bases at J, with 5 bases between the two ends. The CDR3 consists of 12 residues. Germline CDR1 SNHLY, CDR2 FYNNEI.